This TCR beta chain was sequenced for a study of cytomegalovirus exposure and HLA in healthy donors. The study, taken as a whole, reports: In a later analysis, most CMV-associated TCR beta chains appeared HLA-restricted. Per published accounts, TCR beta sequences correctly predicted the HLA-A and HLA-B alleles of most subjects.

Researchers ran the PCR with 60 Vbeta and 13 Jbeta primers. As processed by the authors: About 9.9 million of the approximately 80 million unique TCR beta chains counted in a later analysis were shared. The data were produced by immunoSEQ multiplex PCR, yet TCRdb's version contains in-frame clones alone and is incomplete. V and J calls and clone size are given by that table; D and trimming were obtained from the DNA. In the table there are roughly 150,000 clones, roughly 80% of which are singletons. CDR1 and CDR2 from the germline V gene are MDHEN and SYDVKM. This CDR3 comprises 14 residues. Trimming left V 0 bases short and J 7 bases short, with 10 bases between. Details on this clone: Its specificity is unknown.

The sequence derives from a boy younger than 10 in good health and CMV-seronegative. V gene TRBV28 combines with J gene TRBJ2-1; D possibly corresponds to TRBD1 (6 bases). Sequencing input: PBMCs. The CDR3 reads CASSLWGARNEQFF. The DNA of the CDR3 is TGTGCCAGCAGTTTATGGGGGGCACGGAATGAGCAGTTCTTC.